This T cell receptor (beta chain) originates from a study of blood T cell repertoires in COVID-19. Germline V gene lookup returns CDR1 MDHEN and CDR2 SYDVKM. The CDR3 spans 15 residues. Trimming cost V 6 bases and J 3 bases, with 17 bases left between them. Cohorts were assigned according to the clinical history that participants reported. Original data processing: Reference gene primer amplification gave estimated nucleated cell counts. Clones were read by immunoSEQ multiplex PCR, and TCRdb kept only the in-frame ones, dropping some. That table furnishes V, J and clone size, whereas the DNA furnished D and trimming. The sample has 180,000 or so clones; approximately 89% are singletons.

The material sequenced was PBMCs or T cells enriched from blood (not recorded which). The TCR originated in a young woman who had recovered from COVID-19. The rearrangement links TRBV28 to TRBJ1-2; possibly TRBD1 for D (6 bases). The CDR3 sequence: CASSPVFRTDYGYTF. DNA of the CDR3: TGTGCCAGCAGCCCTGTATTCCGGACAGACTATGGCTACACCTTC.